This T cell receptor beta chain was profiled in a study of post-analysis software for immune sequencing data. Germline V CDR1 and CDR2: SQVTM, ANQGSEA. The CDR3 has 14 amino acids. Trimming stripped 7 bases from V and 4 bases from J, with 18 bases between. Details on this clonotype: Its antigen is undetermined.

General study results and limits: Controls had lower frequencies than patients of roughly five TRBV segments, which included TRBV5-6, TRBV5-1 and TRBV20-1.

TCR beta libraries were prepared from cDNA with unique molecular identifiers. One entry per CDR3 protein results from TCRdb running MiXCR on the PCR reads. The sample shows hundreds of thousands of distinct CDR3 sequences, approximately 60% of them seen only once. Sequencing was carried out using blood. This chain joins TRBV29-1 and TRBJ2-3; D could derive from TRBD1 or TRBD2 (5 bases each). The receptor was derived from a girl aged 2 to 9 with multiple sclerosis. Here the CDR3 reads CSASGRTLADTQYF. CDR3 sequence (DNA): TGCAGCGCGTCGGGACGGACACTGGCAGATACGCAGTATTTT.